This TCR beta chain was sequenced during a study of cytomegalovirus exposure and HLA in healthy donors. Clones were sequenced by immunoSEQ multiplex PCR, and TCRdb holds only the in-frame ones, with some missing. The sample yields under 200,000 clones, 75% to 90% seen once. Of note for this clone: The sample carries other DNA sequences with the same CDR3.

From germline, CDR1 is MNHEY and CDR2 SMNVEV (reference sequence). Trimming cost V 5 bases and J 5 bases; bases outside gene matches: 4. This CDR3 is built from 14 residues. Input material: PBMCs. The V call is TRBV27, the J call TRBJ1-5; 9 nucleotides match TRBD1. The sequence came from a man aged 18 to 35 in good health and CMV-seropositive. CDR3 sequence: CASSPDRGDQPQHF. CDR3 bases: TGTGCCAGCAGTCCCGACAGGGGGGATCAGCCCCAGCATTTT.